The entry below gives a single T cell receptor (beta chain) sequence along with its context. The data were obtained in a study of blood T cell repertoires in COVID-19. Study overall: T cells, B-cell-depleted T cells, or PBMCs supplied cDNA or gDNA.

Only in-frame clones appear in the TCRdb table, and some are missing; sequencing was by immunoSEQ multiplex PCR. The sample shows 150,000 to 200,000 clones, 85% to 90% of them seen only once. Trimming pared 10 bases from V and 0 bases from J, leaving 13 bases between. The CDR3 covers 13 residues. Germline lookup yields CDR1 SNHLY and CDR2 FYNNEI. The sequenced sample was peripheral blood. The J gene is TRBJ2-7, the V gene TRBV2; a weak D match, TRBD2 (5 bases). This TCR was recovered from a man aged 18 to 29 with active or convalescent COVID-19. The CDR3 bases are TGTGCCAAAAGCGGCGTGAGCTCCTACGAGCAGTACTTC. It codes for CAKSGVSSYEQYF.